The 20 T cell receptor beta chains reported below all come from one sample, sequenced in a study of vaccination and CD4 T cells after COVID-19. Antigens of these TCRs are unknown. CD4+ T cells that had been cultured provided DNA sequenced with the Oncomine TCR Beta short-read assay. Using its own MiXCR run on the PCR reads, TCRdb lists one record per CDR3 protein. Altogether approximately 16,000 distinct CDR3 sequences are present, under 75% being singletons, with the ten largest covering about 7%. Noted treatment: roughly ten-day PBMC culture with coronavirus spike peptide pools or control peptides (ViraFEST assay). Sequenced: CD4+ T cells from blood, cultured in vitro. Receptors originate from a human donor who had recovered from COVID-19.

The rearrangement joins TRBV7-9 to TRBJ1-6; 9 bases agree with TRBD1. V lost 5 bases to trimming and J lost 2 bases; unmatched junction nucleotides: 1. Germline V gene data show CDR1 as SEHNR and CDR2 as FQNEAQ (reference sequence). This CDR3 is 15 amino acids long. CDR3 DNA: TGTGCCAGCAGCGGACAGGGGACCTATAATTCACCCCTCCACTTT. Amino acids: CASSGQGTYNSPLHF.

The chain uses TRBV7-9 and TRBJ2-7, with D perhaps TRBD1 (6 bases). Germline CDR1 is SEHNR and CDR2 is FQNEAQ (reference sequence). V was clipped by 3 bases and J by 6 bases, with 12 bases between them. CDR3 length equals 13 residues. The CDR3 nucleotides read TGTGCCAGCAGCTTGGGGACACCAGCCGAGCAGTACTTC. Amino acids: CASSLGTPAEQYF.

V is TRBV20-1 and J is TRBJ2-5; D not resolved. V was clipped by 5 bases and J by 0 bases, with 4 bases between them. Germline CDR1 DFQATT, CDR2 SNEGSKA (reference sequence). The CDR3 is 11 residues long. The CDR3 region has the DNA TGCAGTGCTTGGTACCAAGAGACCCAGTACTTC. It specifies CSAWYQETQYF.

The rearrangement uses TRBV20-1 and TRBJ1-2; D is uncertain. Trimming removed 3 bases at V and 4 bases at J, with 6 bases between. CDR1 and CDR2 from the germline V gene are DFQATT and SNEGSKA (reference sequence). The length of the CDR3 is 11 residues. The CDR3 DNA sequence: TGCAGTGCTAGCAGAAGCTATGGCTACACCTTC. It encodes CSASRSYGYTF.

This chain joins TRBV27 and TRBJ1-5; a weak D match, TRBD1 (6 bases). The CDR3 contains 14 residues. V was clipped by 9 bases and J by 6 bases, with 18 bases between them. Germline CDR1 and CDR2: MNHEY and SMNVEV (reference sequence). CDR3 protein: CASNRGGASQPQHF. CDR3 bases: TGTGCCAGTAACCGCGGGGGGGCAAGTCAGCCCCAGCATTTT.

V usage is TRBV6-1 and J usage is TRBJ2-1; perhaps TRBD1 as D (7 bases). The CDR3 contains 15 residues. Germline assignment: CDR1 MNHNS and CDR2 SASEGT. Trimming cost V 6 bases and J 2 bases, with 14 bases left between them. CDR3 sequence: CASRRFRGAYNEQFF. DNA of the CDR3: TGTGCCAGCAGGAGGTTCAGGGGGGCCTACAATGAGCAGTTCTTC.

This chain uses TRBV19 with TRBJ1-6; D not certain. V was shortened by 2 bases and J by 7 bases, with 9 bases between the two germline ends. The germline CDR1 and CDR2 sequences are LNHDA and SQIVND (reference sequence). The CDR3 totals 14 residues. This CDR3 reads CASSIQTENSPLHF. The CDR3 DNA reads TGTGCCAGTAGTATACAGACGGAGAATTCACCCCTCCACTTT.

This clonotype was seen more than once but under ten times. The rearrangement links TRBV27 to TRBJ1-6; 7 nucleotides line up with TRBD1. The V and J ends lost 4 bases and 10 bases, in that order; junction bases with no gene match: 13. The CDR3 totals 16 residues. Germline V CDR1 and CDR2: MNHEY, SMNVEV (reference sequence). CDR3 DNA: TGTGCCAGCAGTTCCCAAAACAGGGGTGAAGGCTCACCCCTCCACTTT. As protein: CASSSQNRGEGSPLHF.

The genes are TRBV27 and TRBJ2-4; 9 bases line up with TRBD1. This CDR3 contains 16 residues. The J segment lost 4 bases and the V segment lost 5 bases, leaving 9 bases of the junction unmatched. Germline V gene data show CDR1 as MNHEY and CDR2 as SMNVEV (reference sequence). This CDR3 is CASSRWTGAEKNIQYF. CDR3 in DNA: TGTGCCAGCAGTCGATGGACAGGGGCGGAGAAAAACATTCAGTACTTC.

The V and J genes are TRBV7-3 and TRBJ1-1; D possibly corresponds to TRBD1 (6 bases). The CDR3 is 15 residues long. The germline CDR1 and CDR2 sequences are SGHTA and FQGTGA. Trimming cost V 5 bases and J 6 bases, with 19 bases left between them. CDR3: CASSQSVAGESEAFF. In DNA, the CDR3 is TGTGCCAGCAGCCAATCGGTGGCAGGGGAGTCTGAAGCTTTCTTT.

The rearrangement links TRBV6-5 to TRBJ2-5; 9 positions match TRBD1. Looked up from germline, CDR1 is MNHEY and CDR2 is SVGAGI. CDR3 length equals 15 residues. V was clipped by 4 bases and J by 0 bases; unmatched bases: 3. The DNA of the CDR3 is TGTGCCAGCAGTTGGACAGGGGCCAACCAAGAGACCCAGTACTTC. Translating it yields CASSWTGANQETQYF.

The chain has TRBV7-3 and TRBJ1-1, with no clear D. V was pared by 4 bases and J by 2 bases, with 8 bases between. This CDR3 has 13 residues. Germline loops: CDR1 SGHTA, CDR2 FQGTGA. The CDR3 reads CASSSQPNTEAFF. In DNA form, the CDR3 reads TGTGCCAGCAGCTCCCAACCCAACACTGAAGCTTTCTTT.

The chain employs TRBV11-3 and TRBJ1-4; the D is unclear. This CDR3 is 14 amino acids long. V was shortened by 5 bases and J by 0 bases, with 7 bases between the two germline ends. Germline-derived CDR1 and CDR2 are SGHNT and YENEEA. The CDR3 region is CASSKSATNEKLFF. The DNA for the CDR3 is TGTGCCAGCAGCAAATCTGCAACTAATGAAAAACTGTTTTTT. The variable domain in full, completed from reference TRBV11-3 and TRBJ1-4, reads EAGVVQSPRYKIIEKKQPVAFWCNPISGHNTLYWYLQNLGQGPELLIRYENEEAVDDSQLPKDRFSAERLKGVDSTLKIQPAELGDSAVYLCASSKSATNEKLFFGSGTQLSVL.

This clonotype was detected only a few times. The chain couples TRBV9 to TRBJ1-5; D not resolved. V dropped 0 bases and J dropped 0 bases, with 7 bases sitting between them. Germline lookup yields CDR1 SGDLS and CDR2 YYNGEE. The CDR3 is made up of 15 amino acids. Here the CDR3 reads CASSVDRNSNQPQHF. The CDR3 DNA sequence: TGTGCCAGCAGCGTAGATCGCAATAGCAATCAGCCCCAGCATTTT.

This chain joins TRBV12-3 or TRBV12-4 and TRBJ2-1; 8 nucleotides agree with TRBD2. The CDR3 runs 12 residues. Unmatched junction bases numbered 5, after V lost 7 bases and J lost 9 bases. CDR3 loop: CASTSSGREQFF. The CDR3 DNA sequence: TGTGCCAGCACCTCTAGCGGGCGTGAGCAGTTCTTC.

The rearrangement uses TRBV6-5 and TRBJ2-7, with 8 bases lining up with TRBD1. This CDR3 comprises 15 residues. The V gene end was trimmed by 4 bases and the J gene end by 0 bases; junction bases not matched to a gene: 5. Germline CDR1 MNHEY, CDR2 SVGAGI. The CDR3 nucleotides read TGTGCCAGCAGTTGGGGCAGGGGGCACTCCTACGAGCAGTACTTC. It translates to CASSWGRGHSYEQYF.

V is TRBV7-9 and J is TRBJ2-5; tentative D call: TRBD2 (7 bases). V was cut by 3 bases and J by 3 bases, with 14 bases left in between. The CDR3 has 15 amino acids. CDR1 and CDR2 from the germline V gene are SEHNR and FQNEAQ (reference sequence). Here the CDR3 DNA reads TGTGCCAGCAGCTTCTGGACGGGGGGCGAAGAGACCCAGTACTTC. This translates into CASSFWTGGEETQYF.

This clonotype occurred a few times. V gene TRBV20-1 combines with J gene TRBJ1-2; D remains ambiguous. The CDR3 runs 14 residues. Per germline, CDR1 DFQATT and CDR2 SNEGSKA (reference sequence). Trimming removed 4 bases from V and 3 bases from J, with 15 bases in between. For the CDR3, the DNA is TGCAGTGCTACAAGTTGGAGAGGGCACTATGGCTACACCTTC. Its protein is CSATSWRGHYGYTF.

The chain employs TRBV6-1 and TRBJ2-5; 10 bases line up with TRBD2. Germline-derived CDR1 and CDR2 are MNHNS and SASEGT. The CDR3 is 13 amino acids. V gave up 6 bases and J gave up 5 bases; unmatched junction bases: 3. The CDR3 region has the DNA TGTGCCAGCAGGCTAGCGGGAGTCGAGACCCAGTACTTC. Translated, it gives CASRLAGVETQYF.

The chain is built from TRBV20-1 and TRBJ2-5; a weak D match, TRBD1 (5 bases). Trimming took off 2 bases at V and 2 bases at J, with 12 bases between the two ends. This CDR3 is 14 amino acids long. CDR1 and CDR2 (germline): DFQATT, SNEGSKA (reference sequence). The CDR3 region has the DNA TGCAGTGCTAGAACAAACAGGTTTCAAGAGACCCAGTACTTC. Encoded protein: CSARTNRFQETQYF.